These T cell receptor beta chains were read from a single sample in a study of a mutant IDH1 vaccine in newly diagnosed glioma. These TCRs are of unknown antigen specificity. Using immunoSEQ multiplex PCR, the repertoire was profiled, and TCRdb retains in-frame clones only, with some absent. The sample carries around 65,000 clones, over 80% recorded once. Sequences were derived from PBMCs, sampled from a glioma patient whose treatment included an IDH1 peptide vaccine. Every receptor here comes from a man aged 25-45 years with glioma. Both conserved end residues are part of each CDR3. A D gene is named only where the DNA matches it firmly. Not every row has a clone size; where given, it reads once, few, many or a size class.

CDR3: CASSVGSGIILDTQYF; DNA: TGTGCCAGCAGCGTAGGCAGCGGTATAATTTTGGATACGCAGTATTTT; V: TRBV9; size: -; J: TRBJ2-3; D: -
CDR3: CASSYPAGERYTF; DNA: TGTGCCAGCAGCTATCCGGCCGGGGAGCGCTACACCTTC; V: TRBV7-9; size: -; J: TRBJ1-2; D: -
CDR3: CASSYKGGYTF; DNA: TGTGCCAGCAGCTACAAGGGTGGCTACACCTTC; V: TRBV6-5; size: -; J: TRBJ1-2; D: -
CDR3: CASSLGDSFTEAFF; DNA: TGTGCCAGCAGCTTAGGCGACAGCTTCACTGAAGCTTTCTTT; V: TRBV7-2; size: -; J: TRBJ1-1; D: -
CDR3: CASSRTGGSGTFF; DNA: TGTGCCAGCAGTCGGACAGGGGGAAGCGGAACTTTCTTT; V: TRBV6-5; size: -; J: TRBJ1-1; D: TRBD1
CDR3: CASSWDPLGLKYF; DNA: TGCGCCAGCAGCTGGGACCCCCTAGGACTGAAGTATTTT; V: TRBV5-1; size: -; J: TRBJ2-3; D: -
CDR3: CSVLALVPYEQYF; DNA: TGCAGCGTTCTTGCCCTGGTGCCCTACGAGCAGTACTTC; V: TRBV29-1; size: -; J: TRBJ2-7; D: -
CDR3: CASSQDQGSNYGYTF; DNA: TGCGCCAGCAGCCAGGATCAGGGGTCTAACTATGGCTACACCTTC; V: TRBV4-1; size: -; J: TRBJ1-2; D: -
CDR3: CASSAGQGAGYGYTF; DNA: TGTGCCAGCAGCGCCGGACAGGGGGCTGGCTATGGCTACACCTTC; V: TRBV13; size: -; J: TRBJ1-2; D: TRBD1
CDR3: CSDLRGGRTEAFF; DNA: TGCAGCGACCTCCGGGGAGGACGGACTGAAGCTTTCTTT; V: TRBV29-1; size: -; J: TRBJ1-1; D: -
CDR3: CASSVSIRTDTQYF; DNA: TGTGCCAGCAGCGTTTCGATTCGCACAGATACGCAGTATTTT; V: TRBV2; size: -; J: TRBJ2-3; D: -
CDR3: CASSEAAGGQETQYF; DNA: TGTGCCAGCAGTGAAGCCGCGGGGGGGCAAGAGACCCAGTACTTC; V: TRBV6-1; size: once; J: TRBJ2-5; D: TRBD2
CDR3: CASSLSRAFNTIYF; DNA: TGTGCCAGCAGTTTATCTAGGGCGTTCAACACCATATATTTT; V: TRBV27; size: -; J: TRBJ1-3; D: -
CDR3: CASSLEAGGETQYF; DNA: TGCGCCAGCAGCTTGGAAGCGGGAGGGGAGACCCAGTACTTC; V: TRBV5-1; size: -; J: TRBJ2-5; D: TRBD2
CDR3: CASRPHRGVNYGYTF; DNA: TGTGCCAGCAGGCCCCATCGGGGGGTAAACTATGGCTACACCTTC; V: TRBV11-2; size: -; J: TRBJ1-2; D: -
CDR3: CASSLVSSVGTQYF; DNA: TGTGCCAGCAGCCTCGTGTCGTCGGTGGGGACCCAGTACTTC; V: TRBV14; size: once; J: TRBJ2-5; D: -
CDR3: CASSSGQRKDGYTF; DNA: TGCGCCAGCAGCTCCGGACAGCGGAAGGATGGCTACACCTTC; V: TRBV5-1; size: -; J: TRBJ1-2; D: -
CDR3: CASSPRGTDYEQYF; DNA: TGTGCCAGCAGTCCCCGGGGGACAGACTACGAGCAGTACTTC; V: TRBV6-5; size: -; J: TRBJ2-7; D: -
CDR3: CASSPGTFNTGELFF; DNA: TGTGCCAGCTCACCCGGGACTTTTAACACCGGGGAGCTGTTTTTT; V: TRBV18; size: -; J: TRBJ2-2; D: -
CDR3: CASSLGTGELFF; DNA: TGTGCCAGCAGCCTGGGAACCGGGGAGCTGTTTTTT; V: TRBV13; size: -; J: TRBJ2-2; D: -
CDR3: CASRTVTYNSPLHF; DNA: TGTGCCAGCAGAACAGTGACCTATAATTCACCCCTCCACTTT; V: TRBV16; size: -; J: TRBJ1-6; D: -
CDR3: CASSPEGTGGTDTQYF; DNA: TGTGCCAGCAGCCCCGAAGGGACAGGGGGCACAGATACGCAGTATTTT; V: TRBV11-3; size: -; J: TRBJ2-3; D: TRBD1
CDR3: CASSLSQEAQGNIQYF; DNA: TGTGCCAGCAGTTTATCTCAGGAGGCGCAAGGAAACATTCAGTACTTC; V: TRBV28; size: -; J: TRBJ2-4; D: -
CDR3: CASSSPSGLAGSHNEQFF; DNA: TGTGCCAGCAGCTCCCCCTCAGGACTAGCGGGGTCCCACAATGAGCAGTTCTTC; V: TRBV7-8; size: -; J: TRBJ2-1; D: TRBD2
CDR3: CASSSPGQGGLGSYNEQFF; DNA: TGTGCCAGCAGCTCACCGGGACAGGGGGGTCTGGGCTCCTACAATGAGCAGTTCTTC; V: TRBV11-2; size: once; J: TRBJ2-1; D: TRBD1
CDR3: CASTNIFVELATEWNTGELFF; DNA: TGTGCCAGTACTAATATCTTCGTAGAACTAGCCACGGAATGGAACACCGGGGAGCTGTTTTTT; V: TRBV19; size: once; J: TRBJ2-2; D: -
CDR3: CASSDGGANGYTF; DNA: TGCGCCAGCAGTGATGGGGGGGCAAATGGCTACACCTTC; V: TRBV10-2; size: -; J: TRBJ1-2; D: -
CDR3: CASSLDTEQYF; DNA: TGTGCCAGCAGCTTGGATACGGAGCAGTACTTC; V: TRBV5-1; size: -; J: TRBJ2-7; D: -
CDR3: CASSEGDRDSNTGELFF; DNA: TGTGCCAGCAGTGAAGGGGACAGAGATTCGAACACCGGGGAGCTGTTTTTT; V: TRBV2; size: -; J: TRBJ2-2; D: TRBD1
CDR3: CASSLGHTGELFF; DNA: TGTGCCAGCAGCTTAGGACACACCGGGGAGCTGTTTTTT; V: TRBV11-3; size: -; J: TRBJ2-2; D: -
CDR3: CASSTTAHLSYEQYF; DNA: TGTGCCAGCAGTACCACAGCCCATCTATCCTACGAGCAGTACTTC; V: TRBV6-1; size: -; J: TRBJ2-7; D: -
CDR3: CASSPPRRSRWEQYF; DNA: TGTGCCAGCAGTCCTCCCCGCAGGTCCAGGTGGGAGCAGTACTTC; V: TRBV11-2; size: -; J: TRBJ2-7; D: -
CDR3: CSLLKWTSGGAGEQFF; DNA: TGCAGCCTCCTGAAGTGGACTAGCGGGGGGGCCGGCGAGCAGTTCTTC; V: TRBV29-1; size: -; J: TRBJ2-1; D: TRBD2
CDR3: CASTLGRGQDYGYTF; DNA: TGTGCCAGCACTCTGGGTAGGGGGCAGGACTATGGCTACACCTTC; V: TRBV2; size: -; J: TRBJ1-2; D: TRBD1
CDR3: CASFPTRKTGNTGELFF; DNA: TGTGCCAGCTTCCCGACCCGGAAAACTGGGAACACCGGGGAGCTGTTTTTT; V: TRBV7-6; size: -; J: TRBJ2-2; D: -
CDR3: CASSLAGGLLSEQYF; DNA: TGTGCCAGCAGCTTAGCGGGGGGCCTTCTGTCCGAGCAGTACTTC; V: TRBV11-2; size: few; J: TRBJ2-7; D: -
CDR3: CASSEARKASVSYEQYF; DNA: TGTGCCAGCAGTGAAGCGAGGAAGGCTAGCGTGTCCTACGAGCAGTACTTC; V: TRBV2; size: -; J: TRBJ2-7; D: -
CDR3: CASSIEVSGANVLTF; DNA: TGTGCCAGTAGTATCGAGGTCTCTGGGGCCAACGTCCTGACTTTC; V: TRBV19; size: -; J: TRBJ2-6; D: -
CDR3: CATKQGPGNQPQHF; DNA: TGTGCCACCAAACAGGGCCCAGGCAATCAGCCCCAGCATTTT; V: TRBV19; size: -; J: TRBJ1-5; D: -
CDR3: CASSQANSGRSEAFF; DNA: TGCGCCAGCAGCCAAGCTAATAGTGGCAGGTCTGAAGCTTTCTTT; V: TRBV4-1; size: -; J: TRBJ1-1; D: -
CDR3: CASRDRGNQPQHF; DNA: TGTGCCAGCAGGGACAGGGGGAATCAGCCCCAGCATTTT; V: TRBV27; size: -; J: TRBJ1-5; D: TRBD1
CDR3: CASSQDHGRISTDTQYF; DNA: TGCGCCAGCAGCCAAGATCACGGGCGGATTAGCACAGATACGCAGTATTTT; V: TRBV4-1; size: -; J: TRBJ2-3; D: -
CDR3: CASSPPSGGVGDTQYF; DNA: TGTGCCAGCTCACCCCCTAGCGGGGGGGTTGGAGATACGCAGTATTTT; V: TRBV18; size: -; J: TRBJ2-3; D: TRBD2
CDR3: CASSLRRSVNTEAFF; DNA: TGTGCCAGCAGCTTGAGACGCAGTGTGAACACTGAAGCTTTCTTT; V: TRBV5-6; size: -; J: TRBJ1-1; D: -
CDR3: CASSFTHTQYF; DNA: TGTGCCAGCAGCTTTACTCATACGCAGTATTTT; V: TRBV5-8; size: -; J: TRBJ2-3; D: -
CDR3: CASSLPSQGDYGYTF; DNA: TGTGCCAGCAGCCTCCCCTCTCAGGGAGATTATGGCTACACCTTC; V: TRBV6-5; size: -; J: TRBJ1-2; D: -
CDR3: CASSLVTVWGLNEQFF; DNA: TGTGCCAGCAGTTTGGTAACGGTCTGGGGACTCAATGAGCAGTTCTTC; V: TRBV28; size: few; J: TRBJ2-1; D: -
CDR3: CSVESSDGYTF; DNA: TGCAGCGTTGAGAGTTCTGATGGCTACACCTTC; V: TRBV29-1; size: -; J: TRBJ1-2; D: -
CDR3: CASSQLDTLEHLYEKLFF; DNA: TGCGCCAGCAGTCAACTCGACACCCTTGAACACTTATATGAAAAACTGTTTTTT; V: TRBV23-1; size: -; J: TRBJ1-4; D: -
CDR3: CASSTFRTGFGSNQPQHF; DNA: TGTGCCAGTAGTACCTTCCGGACAGGGTTTGGTAGCAATCAGCCCCAGCATTTT; V: TRBV19; size: -; J: TRBJ1-5; D: TRBD1
CDR3: CASSPPEGRVTEAFF; DNA: TGTGCCAGCAGTCCCCCCGAGGGAAGAGTCACTGAAGCTTTCTTT; V: TRBV28; size: few; J: TRBJ1-1; D: -
CDR3: CASSMGQGYGSYNEQFF; DNA: TGTGCCAGCAGCATGGGACAGGGGTATGGATCCTACAATGAGCAGTTCTTC; V: TRBV13; size: -; J: TRBJ2-1; D: TRBD1
CDR3: CASSLSPTMQDTSYNSPLHF; DNA: TGCGCCAGCAGCTTGTCCCCGACAATGCAAGACACCTCCTATAATTCACCCCTCCACTTT; V: TRBV5-1; size: -; J: TRBJ1-6; D: -
CDR3: CASSLEGSDTQYF; DNA: TGTGCCAGCAGCTTGGAAGGATCAGATACGCAGTATTTT; V: TRBV5-5; size: -; J: TRBJ2-3; D: -
CDR3: CASYRGWDQPQHF; DNA: TGTGCCAGCTATAGGGGCTGGGATCAGCCCCAGCATTTT; V: TRBV6-1; size: -; J: TRBJ1-5; D: -
CDR3: CASSIVKDRYSPLHF; DNA: TGTGCCAGTAGTATTGTCAAGGACAGATATTCACCCCTCCACTTT; V: TRBV19; size: -; J: TRBJ1-6; D: -
CDR3: CAIREAAGGSEAFF; DNA: TGTGCCATCAGGGAGGCGGCGGGGGGCAGTGAAGCTTTCTTT; V: TRBV10-3; size: -; J: TRBJ1-1; D: -